The rows below give T cell receptor beta chains drawn from one sample of a study of human T cells and chemical hapten exposure. Using its own MiXCR run on the RACE reads, TCRdb lists one record per CDR3 protein. The table lists 100,000 to 150,000 distinct CDR3 sequences, roughly 12% of them singletons, with approximately 2.8% in the top ten. The specimen was whole blood, collected in connection with sensitization to the hapten diphenylcyclopropenone (DPC). The origin of the receptors is a woman aged 18-29 years with alopecia areata. Some clones in this sample may be carry-over from other donors' samples. Each CDR3 is given with its conserved first and last residue. Fields, in order: J gene, clone size, D gene, V gene, CDR3 length, CDR3 DNA, CDR3 protein. The D gene is left open where the match is weak. Clone size appears in some rows only: once, few, many, or a class for an expanded clone.

j_gene: TRBJ1-2
abundance: many
d_gene: -
v_gene: TRBV29-1
len: 15
CDR3nt: TGCAGCACCGACCCCGGGACGGCGGCACCCTATGGCTACACCTTC
CDR3aa: CSTDPGTAAPYGYTF

j_gene: TRBJ2-1
abundance: few
d_gene: TRBD2
v_gene: TRBV20-1
len: 15
CDR3nt: TGCAGTGCTGGAAGCCTAGCGGGGGTACTGAATGAGCAGTTCTTC
CDR3aa: CSAGSLAGVLNEQFF

j_gene: TRBJ1-6
abundance: few
d_gene: -
v_gene: TRBV28
len: 15
CDR3nt: TGTGCCAGCAGTTCCCGGAAAGGGGTAGGATCACCCCTCCACTTT
CDR3aa: CASSSRKGVGSPLHF

j_gene: TRBJ2-5
abundance: few
d_gene: -
v_gene: TRBV29-1
len: 13
CDR3nt: TGCAGCGTTGAGGGGCGGACTGAAGAGACCCAGTACTTC
CDR3aa: CSVEGRTEETQYF

j_gene: TRBJ1-4
abundance: few
d_gene: -
v_gene: TRBV5-6
len: 13
CDR3nt: TGTGCCAGCAGCTTGGTAGAAACTGAAAAACTGTTTTTT
CDR3aa: CASSLVETEKLFF

j_gene: TRBJ1-5
abundance: -
d_gene: TRBD1
v_gene: TRBV19
len: 15
CDR3nt: TGTGCCAGTAGTAGAAACAGGGGGGCGAATCAGCCCCAGCATTTT
CDR3aa: CASSRNRGANQPQHF

j_gene: TRBJ2-7
abundance: -
d_gene: TRBD1
v_gene: TRBV20-1
len: 12
CDR3nt: TGCAGTGCTAGAAGGACAGGTCTTGAGCAGTACTTC
CDR3aa: CSARRTGLEQYF

j_gene: TRBJ2-1
abundance: -
d_gene: TRBD2
v_gene: TRBV4-2
len: 15
CDR3nt: TGTGCCAGCAGCCAAGGGCGGGGGGGCTACAATGAGCAGTTCTTC
CDR3aa: CASSQGRGGYNEQFF

j_gene: TRBJ2-7
abundance: -
d_gene: -
v_gene: TRBV7-2
len: 13
CDR3nt: TGTGCCAGCAGCCCGACTCCCACCTACGAGCAGTACTTC
CDR3aa: CASSPTPTYEQYF

j_gene: TRBJ1-1
abundance: -
d_gene: -
v_gene: TRBV6-2/TRBV6-3
len: 13
CDR3nt: TGTGCCAGCAGGAAGAACCCGAACACTGAAGCTTTCTTT
CDR3aa: CASRKNPNTEAFF

j_gene: TRBJ2-2
abundance: -
d_gene: -
v_gene: TRBV7-9
len: 16
CDR3nt: TGTGCCAGCAGCGTACAGGGAATTGTGGGGACCGGGGAGCTGTTTTTT
CDR3aa: CASSVQGIVGTGELFF

j_gene: TRBJ2-3
abundance: few
d_gene: -
v_gene: TRBV15
len: 17
CDR3nt: TGTGCCACCAGCAGTATAAAGGGTCTACCTAGCACAGATACGCAGTATTTT
CDR3aa: CATSSIKGLPSTDTQYF

j_gene: TRBJ2-1
abundance: few
d_gene: TRBD2
v_gene: TRBV15
len: 16
CDR3nt: TGTGCCACCAGCAGCCACAGCGGGGGGGTATACAATGAGCAGTTCTTC
CDR3aa: CATSSHSGGVYNEQFF

j_gene: TRBJ2-3
abundance: -
d_gene: TRBD2
v_gene: TRBV7-2
len: 14
CDR3nt: TGTGCCAGCAGCTTAGGACTAGCTGAGAATACGCAGTATTTT
CDR3aa: CASSLGLAENTQYF

j_gene: TRBJ1-2
abundance: many
d_gene: -
v_gene: TRBV4-3
len: 16
CDR3nt: TGCGCCAGCAGCCTAAAATGGGACCGACGTAACTATGGCTACACCTTC
CDR3aa: CASSLKWDRRNYGYTF

j_gene: TRBJ2-7
abundance: few
d_gene: -
v_gene: TRBV29-1
len: 12
CDR3nt: TGCAGCGTCGACCGGGGGACGAGCGAGCAGTACTTC
CDR3aa: CSVDRGTSEQYF

j_gene: TRBJ2-4
abundance: few
d_gene: TRBD1
v_gene: TRBV5-6
len: 15
CDR3nt: TGTGCCAGCAGCTTGCCCAGGGGGCTTAAAAACATTCAGTACTTC
CDR3aa: CASSLPRGLKNIQYF

j_gene: TRBJ1-3
abundance: -
d_gene: -
v_gene: TRBV7-2
len: 16
CDR3nt: TGTGTCAGCAGCTTGAGGGGTAGCGCTTCGGGAAACACCATATATTTT
CDR3aa: CVSSLRGSASGNTIYF

j_gene: TRBJ2-3
abundance: few
d_gene: -
v_gene: TRBV2
len: 14
CDR3nt: TGTGCCAGCAGTGGGAGCAGGGGAGGCGATACGCAGTATTTT
CDR3aa: CASSGSRGGDTQYF

j_gene: TRBJ2-5
abundance: few
d_gene: -
v_gene: TRBV10-3
len: 14
CDR3nt: TGTGCCATCAGTGAGGGGCAGGGAGAAGAGACCCAGTACTTC
CDR3aa: CAISEGQGEETQYF

j_gene: TRBJ1-5
abundance: few
d_gene: -
v_gene: TRBV18
len: 17
CDR3nt: TGTGCCAGCTCACCAAAGTTGATTCGGGCCCCCAATCAGCCCCAGCATTTT
CDR3aa: CASSPKLIRAPNQPQHF

j_gene: TRBJ2-7
abundance: -
d_gene: -
v_gene: TRBV4-3
len: 13
CDR3nt: TGCGCCAGCAGCCAAGATCGAGGGCTCGAGCAGTACTTC
CDR3aa: CASSQDRGLEQYF

j_gene: TRBJ2-5
abundance: few
d_gene: -
v_gene: TRBV28
len: 15
CDR3nt: TGTGCCAGCAGTTTCGTTTTGGGCCTACAAGAGACCCAGTACTTC
CDR3aa: CASSFVLGLQETQYF

j_gene: TRBJ2-2
abundance: -
d_gene: TRBD1
v_gene: TRBV7-6
len: 17
CDR3nt: TGTGCCAGCAGCTCCTACGCAGACAGGGGGAAAGCCGGGGAGCTGTTTTTT
CDR3aa: CASSSYADRGKAGELFF

j_gene: TRBJ1-5
abundance: -
d_gene: -
v_gene: TRBV20-1
len: 13
CDR3nt: TGCAGTGCTACCAGGGGTTGGGGGCAGCCCCAGCATTTT
CDR3aa: CSATRGWGQPQHF

j_gene: TRBJ2-6
abundance: many
d_gene: TRBD1
v_gene: TRBV4-3
len: 18
CDR3nt: TGCGCCAGCAGCGAAGCCGGGACAGGCCACTCTGGGGCCAACGTCCTGACTTTC
CDR3aa: CASSEAGTGHSGANVLTF

j_gene: TRBJ2-1
abundance: few
d_gene: -
v_gene: TRBV6-6
len: 14
CDR3nt: TGTGCCAGCAGTTACTCGAATAAGAGCGGTAGGCAGTTCTTC
CDR3aa: CASSYSNKSGRQFF

j_gene: TRBJ1-6
abundance: few
d_gene: -
v_gene: TRBV2
len: 16
CDR3nt: TGTGCCAGCGGGGCAGGGATGAGTTTCGCGAATTCACCCCTCCACTTT
CDR3aa: CASGAGMSFANSPLHF

j_gene: TRBJ2-2
abundance: -
d_gene: -
v_gene: TRBV7-2
len: 14
CDR3nt: TGTGCCAGCACCGAGGAGGGGTGGTCCGGGGAGCTGTTTTTT
CDR3aa: CASTEEGWSGELFF